This TCR beta chain was sequenced in a study of vaccination and CD4 T cells after COVID-19. Treatment indicated: approximately 9-day PBMC culture with coronavirus spike peptide pools or control peptides (ViraFEST assay). Sequenced with the Oncomine TCR Beta short-read assay was DNA taken from cultured CD4+ T cells. TCRdb re-called the PCR reads with MiXCR, one entry per CDR3 protein. Here the sample spans approximately 11,000 distinct CDR3 sequences, roughly 66% being singletons. This CDR3 contains 17 residues. Trimming shortened V by 1 base and J by 0 bases, and 13 bases separated the two germline ends. Looked up from germline, CDR1 is SEHNR and CDR2 is FQNEAQ (reference sequence). Remarks on this clonotype: What it recognizes is unknown.

This TCR was sampled from a human donor who had recovered from COVID-19. Input material: CD4+ T cells from blood, cultured in vitro. V gene TRBV7-9 combines with J gene TRBJ1-5; D not resolved. The CDR3 loop reads CASSLVMTDDSNQPQHF. CDR3 sequence (DNA): TGTGCCAGCAGCTTAGTAATGACGGATGATAGCAATCAGCCCCAGCATTTT. Based on the CDR3 plus reference TRBV7-9 and TRBJ1-5, the full variable domain is DTGVSQNPRHKITKRGQNVTFRCDPISEHNRLYWYRQTLGQGPEFLTYFQNEAQLEKSRLLSDRFSAERPKGSFSTLEIQRTEQGDSAMYLCASSLVMTDDSNQPQHFGDGTRLSIL.